This record looks at one TCR beta chain sequence and its context. Its antigen is not identified. This specimen belongs to a study of CD8 T cells in Susac syndrome. Negative isolation yielded CD4+ and CD8+ T cells, and FACS enriched TEMRA cells. Whole-study results and caveats: The study's TCR sequencing and HLA analysis covered a relatively small number of individuals, and the study acknowledged this.

This CDR3 region has 14 residues. Germline assignment: CDR1 MNHEY and CDR2 SMNVEV (reference sequence). The V gene lost 5 bases and the J gene lost 11 bases, with 21 bases spanning the gap. Reverse transcription of about 0.45 to 1 ug RNA was performed with random hexamers. Across 54 Vbeta and 13 Jbeta, TCR beta CDR3 was amplified with immunoSEQ multiplex PCR. TCRdb re-called the immunoSEQ multiplex PCR reads with MiXCR, one entry per CDR3 protein. The sample contains over 150,000 distinct CDR3 sequences, approximately 94% of which appear only once. This clonotype was sampled from a human donor with multiple sclerosis. Input material: CD4+ T cells from PBMCs. The gene calls are TRBV27 and TRBJ1-2; D possibly corresponds to TRBD1 (5 bases). The CDR3 loop reads CASSPTLGTPAYTF. Here the CDR3 DNA reads TGTGCCAGCAGTCCGACCTTGGGGACGCCGGCTTACACCTTC.